This is a list of T cell receptor beta chains from one sample in a study of shared clonotypes between healthy human individuals. Some clones are missing from TCRdb's copy, which holds only in-frame ones; the method was immunoSEQ multiplex PCR. The table records some 1.5 million clones, about 98% of them present only once. The sequenced sample was naive CD4+ T cells sorted from blood. The receptor set was obtained from a man under 40 in good health. CDR3s leave out the opening cysteine and the closing phenylalanine or tryptophan. The size of a clone is reported for some rows only, either as once, few or many, or as a class for expanded clones.

clone_size j_call v_call cdr3_aa
once TRBJ2-7 TRBV28 ASSLYRVNLYEQY
- TRBJ1-2 TRBV2 ASSEIRDRVNYGYT
- TRBJ2-7 TRBV6-6 ASRLTQGSYEQY
- TRBJ2-7 TRBV11-2 ASSYNTGVEQY
- TRBJ2-1 TRBV4-1 ASSHPGLAANEQF
- TRBJ2-1 TRBV7-3 ASARRREDEQF
- TRBJ1-3 TRBV5-1 ASSLAVPQGLSGNTIY
- TRBJ2-3 TRBV10-3 AISRLAGGTDTQY
- TRBJ2-5 TRBV28 ASSITGTGKLETQY
- TRBJ2-2 TRBV9 ASSPKLGGELF
once TRBJ2-7 TRBV11-2 ASSPANSYEQY
- TRBJ2-1 TRBV7-6 ASSRGQGKLAYNEQF
- TRBJ2-7 TRBV25-1 ASSEFRTGDYEQY
once TRBJ1-2 TRBV28 ASTGSPSTGGYT
- TRBJ2-5 TRBV7-9 ASSSSGKTQY
- TRBJ1-4 TRBV18 ASSPRTGDNEKLF
- TRBJ1-1 TRBV18 ASSLLEDVNTEAF
- TRBJ1-5 TRBV28 ASSSPAAGTQPQH
- TRBJ1-2 TRBV29-1 SVEGGGDGYT
- TRBJ2-1 TRBV25-1 ASRTSGSSSYNEQF
- TRBJ1-2 TRBV19 ASSPRDSPSDYGYT
- TRBJ2-3 TRBV19 ASSIIAGGPRDTQY
- TRBJ1-2 TRBV19 ASSKDRDYGYT
- TRBJ2-1 TRBV6-5 ASTRGGGVSEQF
once TRBJ1-4 TRBV18 ASSPWGDPTNEKLF
- TRBJ2-1 TRBV6-1 ASSVSRTSGTNEQF
- TRBJ2-7 TRBV25-1 ASSDRLPYEQY
- TRBJ1-4 TRBV9 ASSVTGGANEKLF
- TRBJ2-3 TRBV15 ATSRVLWDTQKDTQY
once TRBJ2-3 TRBV28 ASSLTGSDTQY
- TRBJ2-3 TRBV5-4 ASSFGGTTDTQY
- TRBJ1-5 TRBV7-3 ASSLSTGDSNQPQH